A single sample is the source of the 12 T cell receptor beta chains below, sequenced in a study of blood T cell repertoires in COVID-19. TCRdb keeps only in-frame clones here, not all; method: immunoSEQ multiplex PCR. Among tens of thousands of clones listed, 70% to 90% were seen once. Specimen: peripheral blood. The receptors were sampled from an elderly man with acute or convalescent COVID-19.

This chain connects TRBV6-6 to TRBJ2-7; D perhaps matches TRBD1 (6 bases). The CDR3 runs 14 residues. Germline values: CDR1 MNHNY, CDR2 SVGAGI (reference sequence). With 4 bases removed from V and 2 bases from J, the gap between germline ends came to 12 bases. The CDR3 region is CASSSKTGTYEQYF. In nucleotides, the CDR3 is TGTGCCAGCAGTTCCAAGACAGGAACCTACGAGCAGTACTTC.

In its sample, this clone was seen once. The V gene is TRBV7-9, the J gene TRBJ2-7, with 8 bases fitting TRBD1. The V segment lost 5 bases and the J segment 2 bases; nucleotides outside the gene matches: 11. CDR3 length: 16 residues. CDR1 and CDR2 (germline): SEHNR, FQNEAQ (reference sequence). The CDR3 coding sequence is TGTGCCAGCAGCCCCGAGGACAGGGAGGACACCTACGAGCAGTACTTC. It specifies CASSPEDREDTYEQYF.

V is TRBV11-1 and J is TRBJ2-5; D is unclear. Trimming removed 5 bases from V and 5 bases from J, with 12 bases in between. CDR1 and CDR2 from the germline V gene are SGHAT and FQDESV (reference sequence). The CDR3 is 13 amino acids. The CDR3 nucleotides are TGTGCCAGCAGCCACTTTCGATGGGAGACCCAGTACTTC. It specifies CASSHFRWETQYF. The full variable domain, completed using reference TRBV11-1 and TRBJ2-5, is EAEVAQSPRYKITEKSQAVAFWCDPISGHATLYWYRQILGQGPELLVQFQDESVVDDSQLPKDRFSAERLKGVDSTLKIQPAELGDSAMYLCASSHFRWETQYFGPGTRLLVL.

In its sample, this clone was seen a few times. The chain joins TRBV25-1 to TRBJ1-1, with D perhaps TRBD1 (6 bases). The V end lost 6 bases, the J end lost 7 bases, and 24 bases lay between the germline ends. This CDR3 is built from 16 residues. Germline CDR1 is MGHDK and CDR2 is SYGVNS. CDR3 nucleotides: TGTGCCAGCAGGAGGGGGGGGTCAGATTTTACTTTTGAAGCTTTCTTT. This sequence encodes CASRRGGSDFTFEAFF.

This chain connects TRBV3-1 (or the pseudogene TRBV3-2) to TRBJ1-1; D call uncertain. The germline gives CDR1 LGHDT, CDR2 YNNKEL (reference sequence). CDR3 length: 15 residues. V was trimmed by 2 bases and J by 0 bases, leaving 10 bases between them. The CDR3 sequence is CASSQTVDLNTEAFF. CDR3 coding DNA: TGTGCCAGCAGCCAAACCGTAGATCTGAACACTGAAGCTTTCTTT.

This chain uses TRBV25-1 with TRBJ2-7, with 9 bases lining up with TRBD1. From germline, CDR1 is MGHDK and CDR2 SYGVNS. This CDR3 has 13 residues. V trimming: 5 bases; J trimming: 4 bases; junction bases outside the gene matches: 3. This CDR3 reads CASSRGQGYEQYF. CDR3 nucleotides: TGTGCCAGCAGTCGGGGACAGGGATACGAGCAGTACTTC.

The genes are TRBV27 and TRBJ1-2, with 8 bases identical to TRBD1. In germline, CDR1 is MNHEY, CDR2 SMNVEV (reference sequence). V lost 4 bases to trimming and J lost 5 bases; unmatched junction nucleotides: 3. This CDR3 has 13 amino acids. The CDR3 region is CASSYTGGYGYTF. In DNA, the CDR3 is TGTGCCAGCAGTTATACAGGGGGGTATGGCTACACCTTC.

The V call is TRBV5-6, the J call TRBJ2-1; TRBD2 aligns across 11 bases. CDR1 SGHDT and CDR2 YYEEEE come from the germline V gene. Trimming took 1 base from V and 6 from J; bases not matched to a gene: 12. The CDR3 is 18 residues long. CDR3 region: CASSLRLAGGPIPNEQFF. The CDR3 region has the DNA TGTGCCAGCAGCTTGAGGCTAGCGGGGGGCCCGATACCCAATGAGCAGTTCTTC. The whole variable domain, filled in from reference TRBV5-6 and TRBJ2-1, reads DAGVTQSPTHLIKTRGQQVTLRCSPKSGHDTVSWYQQALGQGPQFIFQYYEEEERQRGNFPDRFSGHQFPNYSSELNVNALLLGDSALYLCASSLRLAGGPIPNEQFFGPGTRLTVL.

V is TRBV19 and J is TRBJ1-6, with D uncertain. CDR3 length: 12 amino acids. The germline V gene encodes CDR1 LNHDA and CDR2 SQIVND (reference sequence). Trimming pared 8 bases from V and 6 bases from J, leaving 8 bases between. CDR3 in amino acids: CASSTPNSPLHF. In DNA, the CDR3 is TGTGCCAGTTCTACCCCTAATTCACCCCTCCACTTT.

The rearrangement joins TRBV12-3 or TRBV12-4 to TRBJ1-1; D not resolved. Trimming shortened V by 7 bases and J by 1 base, and 7 bases separated the two germline ends. This CDR3 is built from 12 residues. In nucleotides, the CDR3 is TGTGCCAGCACCCCAGGGAACACTGAAGCTTTCTTT. Translating gives CASTPGNTEAFF.

The gene calls are TRBV5-6 and TRBJ2-3; 7 bases match TRBD1. The CDR3 contains 14 residues. Germline lookup yields CDR1 SGHDT and CDR2 YYEEEE. V was clipped by 6 bases and J by 2 bases; unmatched bases: 6. The CDR3 sequence is CASTTGINTDTQYF. CDR3 coding DNA: TGTGCCAGCACGACAGGGATCAACACAGATACGCAGTATTTT.

V usage is TRBV5-6 and J usage is TRBJ1-4, with no clear D. The CDR3 runs 13 residues. Trimming took off 5 bases at V and 8 bases at J, with 13 bases between the two ends. The germline V gene encodes CDR1 SGHDT and CDR2 YYEEEE. CDR3 sequence reads: CASRRENEEKLFF. CDR3 nucleotide sequence: TGTGCCAGCAGACGGGAGAATGAGGAAAAACTGTTTTTT.